This entry concerns a single T cell receptor (beta chain). This record comes from a study of OX40 agonist ivuxolimab in advanced cancers. Looking at the study overall: Of the participants, more than 35% had some prior anti-PD-1, anti-PD-L1 or anti-CTLA-4 therapy, which was allowed.

V was clipped by 0 bases and J by 8 bases; unmatched bases: 8. Per the germline V gene, CDR1 is SEHNR and CDR2 is FQNEAQ (reference sequence). The CDR3 runs 16 residues. Data came from immunoSEQ multiplex PCR; TCRdb stores just in-frame clones and leaves some out. The table records roughly 15,000 clones, almost 85% of them present only once. Blood samples were obtained at baseline, cycle 4 day 1, and cycle 7 day 1. The clonotype originates from an adult with an advanced solid tumor such as melanoma, head and neck, liver or kidney cancer. The chain employs TRBV7-9 and TRBJ1-4, with TRBD1 identical over 8 bases. Here the sequenced sample was CD4+ or CD8+ T cells sorted from blood, taken in a trial of the OX40 agonist ivuxolimab. The CDR3 coding sequence is TGTGCCAGCAGCTTAGCATCCGGGGCAGGGGGCGAAAAACTGTTTTTT. It yields the protein CASSLASGAGGEKLFF.